Listed below are T cell receptor beta chains from one sample, sequenced in a study of blood T cells in healthy people across ages. TCRdb used MiXCR to reprocess the 5' RACE reads, holding one entry per CDR3 protein. The data contain some 1 million distinct CDR3 sequences, under 45% of them singletons. Sample: blood. These TCRs come from a woman in her sixties or seventies in good health. Each CDR3 is given with its conserved first and last residue. Each record gives: J gene, V gene, D gene, clone size, CDR3 DNA, CDR3 protein. The D gene is left open where the match is weak. Expanded clones get a size class; other rows say once, few or many, or leave the size out.

>TRBJ2-3|TRBV30|-|-
TGTGCCTGGGAGACTAGAAGGGCCGAGAACACAGATACGCAGTATTTT
CAWETRRAENTDTQYF
>TRBJ2-7|TRBV5-1|TRBD2|-
TGCGCCAGCAGCTCGACTAGCGGAAGTGAGACCCGGTACTTC
CASSSTSGSETRYF
>TRBJ1-5|TRBV2|-|few
TGTGCCAGCAGTCCATCCTTTCGGCCCCTTGGCAATCAGCCCCAGCATTTT
CASSPSFRPLGNQPQHF
>TRBJ2-1|TRBV5-1|TRBD1|few
TGCGCCAGCAGCTGGACAGGCGAACTCAATGAGCAGTTCTTC
CASSWTGELNEQFF
>TRBJ2-5|TRBV3-1|TRBD1|-
TGTGCCAGCAGCCTCGAGCGGCAGGGGGTTTACGGGACCCAGTACTTC
CASSLERQGVYGTQYF
>TRBJ2-1|TRBV5-5|TRBD2|-
TGTGCCAGCAGCGATATAGCGGGAGGGCCGTATGAGCAGTTCTTC
CASSDIAGGPYEQFF
>TRBJ2-4|TRBV7-6|TRBD2|-
TGTGCCAGCAGCTTATTCCCTAGCGGGAGGAGGGAAAACATTCAGTACTTC
CASSLFPSGRRENIQYF
>TRBJ2-2|TRBV15|TRBD1|-
TGTGCCACCAGCAGAGATTTCCCCCCCAGACAGGGGTTTAAACCCGGGGAGCTGTTTTTT
CATSRDFPPRQGFKPGELFF
>TRBJ2-1|TRBV24-1|-|-
TGTGCCACCAGTGCGGGACTCTGGTTTAATGAGCAGTTCTTC
CATSAGLWFNEQFF
>TRBJ2-3|TRBV29-1|-|-
TGCAGCGCCCCGGACAACACAGATACGCAGTATTTT
CSAPDNTDTQYF
>TRBJ2-6|TRBV6-6|-|-
TGTGCCAGCAGCCAGGACAGATTCTCTGGGGCCAACGTCCTGACTTTC
CASSQDRFSGANVLTF
>TRBJ1-1|TRBV5-1|TRBD1|few
TGCGCCAGCAGCTTTACAGGGGGTGGGCCCAGAGAAGCTTTCTTT
CASSFTGGGPREAFF
>TRBJ2-5|TRBV24-1|-|-
TGTGCCACCAGTGGGCCGAGGTCACCAGAGACCCAGTACTTC
CATSGPRSPETQYF
>TRBJ1-2|TRBV6-1|TRBD1|-
TGTGCCAGCAGTGAGGCTGACAGGGGGCGTGGGATGCGTGGCTACACCTTC
CASSEADRGRGMRGYTF
>TRBJ2-5|TRBV5-1|TRBD1|many
TGTGCCAGCAGCTTGGGACAGCAAGAGACCCAGTACTTC
CASSLGQQETQYF
>TRBJ2-3|TRBV9|-|few
TGTGCCAGCAGCGCCTCCCGTGGAGTGGCAGATACGCAGTATTTT
CASSASRGVADTQYF
>TRBJ2-4|TRBV6-1|TRBD2|-
TGTGCCAGCAGATCCGAGCGGGAGTGGCGGGTAAACATTCAGTACTTC
CASRSEREWRVNIQYF
>TRBJ2-7|TRBV10-3|-|-
TGTGCCATCAGTGGGAGGGGGGGGTACGAGCAGTACTTC
CAISGRGGYEQYF
>TRBJ2-5|TRBV7-2|TRBD2|-
TGTGCCAGCAGCTTAACACGACTAGCGGGAGCAGAGACCCAGTACTTC
CASSLTRLAGAETQYF
>TRBJ2-3|TRBV6-6|-|-
TGTGCCAGCAGTTACGGAAAGGCAGATACGCAGTATTTT
CASSYGKADTQYF
>TRBJ2-3|TRBV10-3|-|few
TGTGCCATCAGTGACGGGCAGGATTCTGGAGATACGCAGTATTTT
CAISDGQDSGDTQYF
>TRBJ2-7|TRBV2|TRBD1|few
TGTGCCAGCAGAGACAGGGGCGAGCAGTACTTC
CASRDRGEQYF
>TRBJ2-7|TRBV25-1|-|few
TGTGCCAGCAGTGAAAGTTTGGGGGCCTCCGAGCAGTACTTC
CASSESLGASEQYF
>TRBJ2-7|TRBV21-1|-|once
TGTGCCAGCAGCAAAGACGACGAGCAGTACTTC
CASSKDDEQYF
>TRBJ1-2|TRBV2|TRBD1|-
TGTGCCAGCAGGACAGGGGGCAAGACCTATGGCTACACCTTC
CASRTGGKTYGYTF
>TRBJ1-2|TRBV20-1|-|-
TGCAGTGCTAGAGATTATGGGGCAGGGGAAGGCTACACCTTC
CSARDYGAGEGYTF
>TRBJ1-5|TRBV7-9|TRBD1|-
TGTACCAGCAGCCTGGACAGGCATAGCAATCAGCCCCAGCATTTT
CTSSLDRHSNQPQHF
>TRBJ2-1|TRBV20-1|TRBD2|few
TGCAGTGCTACTAGCGGGAGGGCCGTAGATGAGCAGTTCTTC
CSATSGRAVDEQFF
>TRBJ1-6|TRBV9|TRBD1|few
TGTGCCAGCAGCGCGGGGACAGGGAATTCACCCCTCCACTTT
CASSAGTGNSPLHF
>TRBJ1-5|TRBV13|-|-
TGTGCCGGCAGCTCAGGGTTTCAGCCCCAGCATTTT
CAGSSGFQPQHF
>TRBJ2-5|TRBV20-1|-|-
TGCAGTGCTGGAAACAGGGTAGAGACCCAGTACTTC
CSAGNRVETQYF
>TRBJ2-1|TRBV9|-|many
TGTGCCAGCAGCCCCGGGGGCGGCTCCTACAATGAGCAGTTCTTC
CASSPGGGSYNEQFF
>TRBJ2-7|TRBV5-1|-|few
TGCGCCAGCAGCTTGGGAGGTTACACAGCAGAGCAGTACTTC
CASSLGGYTAEQYF
>TRBJ2-7|TRBV7-7|-|few
TGTGCCAGCAGCCGGGACTGGGACTACGAGCAGTACTTC
CASSRDWDYEQYF
>TRBJ1-2|TRBV20-1|-|-
TGCAGTGCTCCCGGCGACAGCTCCATAAGGGGCTACACCTTC
CSAPGDSSIRGYTF
>TRBJ2-5|TRBV28|-|-
TGTGCCGGCAGTTTATCTCCGTTTTGGCAAGAGACCCAGTACTTC
CAGSLSPFWQETQYF
>TRBJ2-3|TRBV30|TRBD2|-
TGTGCCTGGAGAGGCGGGGGAGAGGCGCAGTATTTT
CAWRGGGEAQYF
>TRBJ2-1|TRBV29-1|-|-
TGCAGCGTTGAACTAGTCCCGAACGAGCAGTTCTTC
CSVELVPNEQFF
>TRBJ1-2|TRBV11-2|-|few
TGTGCCAGCAGCTTCGGGGCGGGGACTGCCTATGGCTACACCTTC
CASSFGAGTAYGYTF
>TRBJ2-5|TRBV2|-|few
TGTGCCAGCAGTGCTGACAGGTTCCAAGAGACCCAGTACTTC
CASSADRFQETQYF
>TRBJ2-1|TRBV10-3|-|once
TGTGCCATCAGTGGGTCAGGAGGGATGGGTAATGAGCAGTTCTTC
CAISGSGGMGNEQFF
>TRBJ2-7|TRBV15|TRBD2|few
TGTGCCACCAGCAGTGTAGGACTAGACGACTACGAGCAGTACTTC
CATSSVGLDDYEQYF
>TRBJ2-7|TRBV20-1|-|few
TGCAGTGCCAGACTCCAAAACCCCTACGAGCAGTACTTC
CSARLQNPYEQYF
>TRBJ2-7|TRBV20-1|-|few
TGCAGTGTCCCCCGCCCTAGTGGGAGGACCTACGAGCAGTACTTC
CSVPRPSGRTYEQYF
>TRBJ1-2|TRBV29-1|TRBD1|once
TGCAGCGTTGAAGAGCGTGACAGGGAATTCGACTACACCTTC
CSVEERDREFDYTF
>TRBJ2-7|TRBV7-6|-|-
TGTACCAGCAGCTTAGATAACAGGGACGAGCAGTACTTC
CTSSLDNRDEQYF
>TRBJ1-4|TRBV29-1|-|-
TGCAGCGTGGACAGAGGAGGAAAACTGTTTTTT
CSVDRGGKLFF
>TRBJ2-1|TRBV27|TRBD2|few
TGTGCCAGCAGTTTCGGGAGGAATGCAAATGAGCAGTTCTTC
CASSFGRNANEQFF
>TRBJ2-3|TRBV11-2|-|few
TGTGCCAGCAGCTTAGCTTTCGATACGCAGTATTTT
CASSLAFDTQYF
>TRBJ2-3|TRBV13|TRBD2|-
TGTGCCAGCACCACTCCAGCGGGAGGCCCCACAGATACGCAGTATTTT
CASTTPAGGPTDTQYF
>TRBJ1-1|TRBV28|-|-
TGTGCCACCCAGGGAGAGAGGGCGCCCACTGAAGCTTTCTTT
CATQGERAPTEAFF
>TRBJ2-7|TRBV12-3/TRBV12-4|-|-
TGTGCCAGCAGTTTAACTGCCCTGCTATACGAGCAGTACTTC
CASSLTALLYEQYF
>TRBJ2-5|TRBV6-5|-|few
TGTGCCAGCAGTTCCCTCACTAGGGCTCCCCAGTACTTC
CASSSLTRAPQYF